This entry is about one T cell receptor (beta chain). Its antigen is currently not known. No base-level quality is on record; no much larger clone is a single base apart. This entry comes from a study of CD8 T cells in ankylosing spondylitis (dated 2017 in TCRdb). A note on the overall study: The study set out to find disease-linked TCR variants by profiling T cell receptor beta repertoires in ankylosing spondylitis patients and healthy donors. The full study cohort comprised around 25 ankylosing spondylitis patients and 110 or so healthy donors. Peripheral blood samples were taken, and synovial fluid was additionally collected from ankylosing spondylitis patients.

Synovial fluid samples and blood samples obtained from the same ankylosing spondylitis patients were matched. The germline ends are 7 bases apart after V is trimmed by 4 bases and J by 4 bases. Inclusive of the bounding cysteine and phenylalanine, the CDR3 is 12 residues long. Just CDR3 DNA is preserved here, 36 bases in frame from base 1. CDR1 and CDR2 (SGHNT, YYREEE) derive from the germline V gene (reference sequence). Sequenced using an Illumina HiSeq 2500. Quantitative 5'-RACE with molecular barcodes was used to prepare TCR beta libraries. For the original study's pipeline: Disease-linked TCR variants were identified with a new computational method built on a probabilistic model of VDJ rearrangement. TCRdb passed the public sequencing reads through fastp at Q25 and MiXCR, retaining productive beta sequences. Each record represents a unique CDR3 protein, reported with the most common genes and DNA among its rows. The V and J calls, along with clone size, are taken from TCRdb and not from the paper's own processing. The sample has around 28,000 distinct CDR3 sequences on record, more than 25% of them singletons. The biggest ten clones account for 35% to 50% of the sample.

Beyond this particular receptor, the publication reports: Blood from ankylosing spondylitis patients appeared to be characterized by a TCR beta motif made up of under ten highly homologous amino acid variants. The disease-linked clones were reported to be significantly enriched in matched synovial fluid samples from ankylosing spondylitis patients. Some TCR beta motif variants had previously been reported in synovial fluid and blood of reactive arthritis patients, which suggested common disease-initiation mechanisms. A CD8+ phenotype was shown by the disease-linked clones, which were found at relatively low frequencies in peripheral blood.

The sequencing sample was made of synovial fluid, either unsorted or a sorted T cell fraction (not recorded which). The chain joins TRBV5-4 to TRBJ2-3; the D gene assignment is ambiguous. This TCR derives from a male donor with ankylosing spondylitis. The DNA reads TGTGCCAGCAGCCGGGCACCAGATACGCAGTATTTT. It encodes CASSRAPDTQYF.